The 19 T cell receptor beta chains listed next were all sequenced from one sample in a study of regulatory T cells in long-lasting Graves disease. To make TCR beta libraries, researchers used iRepertoire HTBI primers and Arm-PCR of CDR3 regions. Using its own MiXCR run on the multiplex PCR reads, TCRdb lists one record per CDR3 protein. The sample lists roughly 400,000 distinct CDR3 sequences, less than 25% seen once, with roughly 20% in the top ten. Time point: persistent/refractory GD, antithyroid drugs over 5 years with positive TRAb. PBMC-derived RNA was used for the TCR library. The source was peripheral blood mononuclear cells (PBMCs), collected when the disease was refractory, from a patient treated with antithyroid drugs. These receptors came from a female donor with Graves disease.

This clonotype showed up many times. The chain carries TRBV27 and TRBJ2-7; 11 positions agree with TRBD1. Losses at the gene ends were 6 bases for V and 5 bases for J; bases not matched to a gene: 6. Germline CDR1 MNHEY, CDR2 SMNVEV (reference sequence). The CDR3 runs 14 residues. The CDR3 bases are TGTGCCAGCAGCCCGGGACAGGGGGGGAACGAGCAGTACTTC. It codes for CASSPGQGGNEQYF.

The chain carries TRBV20-1 and TRBJ2-7; TRBD1 matches at 10 bases. The CDR3 spans 15 residues. Germline V gene sequence: CDR1 DFQATT, CDR2 SNEGSKA (reference sequence). The J segment lost 5 bases and the V segment lost 1 base, leaving 8 bases of the junction unmatched. The CDR3 DNA follows: TGCAGTGCTAGAGGTCAGACAGGGGGCCTGGACGAGCAGTACTTC. Its protein product is CSARGQTGGLDEQYF.

The V gene is TRBV14, the J gene TRBJ2-4, with 8 bases matching TRBD1. The end of the DNA is better explained by TRBJ2-5, so the J call may be wrong. CDR1 SGHDN and CDR2 FVKESK come from the germline V gene. The CDR3 is made up of 18 amino acids. In DNA form, the CDR3 reads TGTGCCAGCAGCCAAGATAGGCGATCGGACAGGGCTGCGGAGACCCAGTACTTC. It is translated as CASSQDRRSDRAAETQYF.

A few counts support this clonotype. The V gene is TRBV5-5, the J gene TRBJ2-7; 8 nucleotides align to TRBD1. V shed 2 bases and J 5 bases; nucleotides not matched to a gene: 9. Germline V gene data show CDR1 as SGHKS and CDR2 as YYEKEE (reference sequence). The CDR3 runs 15 residues. The CDR3 DNA reads TGTGCCAGCAGCTTTCAGGACAGGGTTGTGGACGAGCAGTACTTC. This sequence encodes CASSFQDRVVDEQYF. The full variable domain, rest sourced from reference TRBV5-5 and TRBJ2-7, is DAGVTQSPTHLIKTRGQQVTLRCSPISGHKSVSWYQQVLGQGPQFIFQYYEKEERGRGNFPDRFSARQFPNYSSELNVNALLLGDSALYLCASSFQDRVVDEQYFGPGTRLTVT.

The V gene is TRBV28, the J gene TRBJ2-1, with 10 bases fitting TRBD2. The CDR3 is made up of 15 amino acids. Trimming cost V 5 bases and J 4 bases; bases outside gene matches: 5. The V gene's germline CDR1 is MDHEN and CDR2 SYDVKM. CDR3 DNA sequence: TGTGCCAGCAGTCCGAGCGGGAGGGATTACAATGAGCAGTTCTTC. Translating gives CASSPSGRDYNEQFF.

In its sample, this clonotype was seen many times. The chain employs TRBV28 and TRBJ2-4; the D gene is possibly TRBD1 (5 bases). This CDR3 has 18 residues. Germline assignment: CDR1 MDHEN and CDR2 SYDVKM. The V end was cut by 5 bases, the J end by 3 bases, with 23 bases between. This CDR3 is CASSPWVGAFIGKNIQYF. The CDR3 nucleotides are TGTGCCAGCAGTCCCTGGGTAGGGGCTTTTATTGGCAAAAACATTCAGTACTTC.

Many counts were recorded for this clonotype. The genes are TRBV20-1 and TRBJ2-5; weak D call: TRBD1 (6 bases). Germline loops: CDR1 DFQATT, CDR2 SNEGSKA (reference sequence). This CDR3 is built from 15 residues. With 0 bases removed from V and 2 bases from J, the gap between germline ends came to 13 bases. CDR3 residues: CSARDYRVLQETQYF. The CDR3 DNA follows: TGCAGTGCTAGAGATTACAGGGTCCTTCAAGAGACCCAGTACTTC.

This clonotype has ten or more counts. V usage is TRBV3-1 and J usage is TRBJ1-1; no reliable D call. The CDR3 is made up of 14 amino acids. The V and J ends lost 1 base and 2 bases respectively, with 8 bases between them. Germline V gene lookup returns CDR1 LGHDT and CDR2 YNNKEL (reference sequence). The CDR3 DNA follows: TGTGCCAGCAGCCAAGTCGCGGCTAACACTGAAGCTTTCTTT. Its translation: CASSQVAANTEAFF.

This clonotype was detected ten times or more. The rearrangement links TRBV3-1 to TRBJ2-7, with 9 bases fitting TRBD2. Trimming took 4 bases from V and 6 from J; bases not matched to a gene: 16. Per the germline V gene, CDR1 is LGHDT and CDR2 is YNNKEL (reference sequence). This CDR3 has 17 amino acids. CDR3 sequence: CASSPYQREAPEAEQYF. The CDR3 coding sequence is TGTGCCAGCAGCCCCTATCAGCGGGAGGCCCCCGAGGCCGAGCAGTACTTC.

The sample holds many counts of this clonotype. The chain uses TRBV28 and TRBJ2-5; D might be TRBD2 (6 bases). CDR3 length equals 17 residues. CDR1 and CDR2 (germline): MDHEN, SYDVKM. Trimming took 2 bases from V and 5 from J, leaving 21 bases between them. The CDR3, as DNA: TGTGCCAGCAGTTTAAGGCGGCCGGACGCGGGGCTTGAGACCCAGTACTTC. Translating it yields CASSLRRPDAGLETQYF.

V gene TRBV19 combines with J gene TRBJ2-5; possible D gene TRBD1, 7 bases. Per the germline V gene, CDR1 is LNHDA and CDR2 is SQIVND (reference sequence). Trimming took 1 base from V and 3 from J, leaving 9 bases between them. There are 14 residues in the CDR3. CDR3 DNA sequence: TGTGCCAGTAGTATAGGCGGGACAGAAGAGACCCAGTACTTC. It codes for CASSIGGTEETQYF.

This clonotype was detected ten times or more. This chain joins TRBV11-2 and TRBJ2-2; D unclear. The CDR3 is made up of 13 amino acids. CDR1 SGHAT and CDR2 FQNNGV come from the germline V gene. V gave up 2 bases and J gave up 1 base, with 2 bases separating them. CDR3 loop: CASSLQNTGELFF. In DNA form, the CDR3 reads TGTGCCAGCAGCTTACAGAACACCGGGGAGCTGTTTTTT.

The sample holds a few counts of this clonotype. The CDR3 sequence: CASSLNPAGLGANVLTF. The CDR3 nucleotides read TGTGCCAGCAGCTTAAATCCCGCGGGGCTTGGGGCCAACGTCCTGACTTTC. This chain uses TRBV7-8 with TRBJ2-6; D might be TRBD2 (6 bases). The CDR3 totals 17 residues. The V and J ends lost 2 bases and 3 bases respectively, with 14 bases between them. Germline loops: CDR1 SGHVS, CDR2 FQNEAQ.

This clonotype was counted only a few times. The chain combines TRBV29-1 with TRBJ1-5; D remains ambiguous. The CDR3 has 14 amino acids. The V end was cut by 5 bases, the J end by 0 bases, with 11 bases between. Per germline, CDR1 SQVTM and CDR2 ANQGSEA. The CDR3 region is CSVSRRYSNQPQHF. The CDR3 nucleotides read TGCAGCGTTAGTCGGAGATATAGCAATCAGCCCCAGCATTTT.

The chain links TRBV27 to TRBJ2-7; TRBD1 matches 12 bases. Germline V CDR1 and CDR2: MNHEY, SMNVEV (reference sequence). The CDR3 loop spans 15 amino acids. V dropped 6 bases and J dropped 4; count of bases not matched to a gene: 7. CDR3 coding DNA: TGTGCCAGCAGCCTGGGACAGGGGGCGCGGTACGAGCAGTACTTC. This sequence encodes CASSLGQGARYEQYF.

This clonotype was seen ten or more times. The chain has TRBV28 and TRBJ1-5; no firm D call. The CDR3 extends over 15 amino acids. V was clipped by 7 bases and J by 3 bases, with 16 bases between them. Germline V gives CDR1 MDHEN, CDR2 SYDVKM. The DNA for the CDR3 is TGTGCCAGCATCACGGCGGACCTCAACAATCAGCCCCAGCATTTT. Translating gives CASITADLNNQPQHF.

The chain joins TRBV29-1 to TRBJ2-3, with TRBD2 identical over 8 bases. The CDR3 spans 14 residues. V was pared by 4 bases and J by 1 base, with 4 bases of the junction left unmatched. Germline V gene data show CDR1 as SQVTM and CDR2 as ANQGSEA. CDR3 protein: CSVGGREGTDTQYF. The CDR3 coding sequence is TGCAGCGTTGGCGGGCGGGAGGGCACAGATACGCAGTATTTT.

This clonotype occurred a few times. Germline is not matched at one junction end, which may reflect a read error. V is TRBV6-1 and J is TRBJ2-7, with 9 positions matching TRBD1. This CDR3 comprises 14 residues. Looked up from germline, CDR1 is MNHNS and CDR2 is SASEGT. CDR3: CASSRTGEPYEQYF. The CDR3 DNA reads as TGCGCCAGCAGCCGGACAGGGGAACCCTACGAGCAGTACTTC.

The V gene is TRBV19, the J gene TRBJ2-7; TRBD2 agrees at 7 bases. Germline loops: CDR1 LNHDA, CDR2 SQIVND (reference sequence). V shed 4 bases and J 2 bases; nucleotides not matched to a gene: 8. The CDR3 is made up of 15 amino acids. CDR3 DNA sequence: TGTGCCAGTAGTAGGGACTCCGGGGGGACCTACGAGCAGTACTTC. It codes for CASSRDSGGTYEQYF.